This T cell receptor (beta chain) was documented in a study of CD8 T cells in ankylosing spondylitis. Note on this clonotype: Its target is unknown.

Study results and limitations: Disease-linked clones displayed a CD8+ phenotype and appeared relatively rarely in peripheral blood. Ankylosing spondylitis blood appeared to carry a characteristic TCR beta motif of roughly eight highly homologous variants.

CDR3 length: 15 amino acids. Germline assignment: CDR1 MNHNS and CDR2 SASEGT. V lost 0 bases and J 13 bases, leaving 21 bases between the germline ends. TCRdb ran MiXCR on the 5' RACE reads and lists one entry per CDR3 protein. This table holds roughly 700,000 distinct CDR3 sequences, roughly 20% found once. The sample was blood, either unsorted or a sorted T cell fraction (not recorded which). V usage is TRBV6-1 and J usage is TRBJ1-2; tentative D call: TRBD1 (6 bases). This TCR derives from a male donor with ankylosing spondylitis. The CDR3 DNA reads TGTGCCAGCAGTGAAGCCTCCGGGACAAAAACCTATTCCACCTTC. Translated, it gives CASSEASGTKTYSTF.